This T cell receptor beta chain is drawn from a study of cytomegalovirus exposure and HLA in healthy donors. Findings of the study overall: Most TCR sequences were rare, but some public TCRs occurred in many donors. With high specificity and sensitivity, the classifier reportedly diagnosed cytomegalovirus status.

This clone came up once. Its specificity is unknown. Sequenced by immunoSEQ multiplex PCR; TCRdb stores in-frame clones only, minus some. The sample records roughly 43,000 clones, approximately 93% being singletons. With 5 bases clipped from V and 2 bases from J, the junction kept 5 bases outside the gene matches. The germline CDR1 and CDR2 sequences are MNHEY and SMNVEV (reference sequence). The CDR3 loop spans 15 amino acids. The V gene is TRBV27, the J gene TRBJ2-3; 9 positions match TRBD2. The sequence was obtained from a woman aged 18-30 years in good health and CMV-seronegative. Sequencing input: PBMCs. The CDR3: CASSRSGGVTDTQYF. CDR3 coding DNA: TGTGCCAGCAGTCGTAGCGGGGGAGTCACAGATACGCAGTATTTT.